Listed here are 29 T cell receptor beta chains from one sample, sequenced in a study of T cells after yellow fever vaccination. One entry per CDR3 protein, called by TCRdb with MiXCR from the 5' RACE reads. The table includes 300,000 to 350,000 distinct CDR3 sequences, around 8.1% detected once. Specimen: PBMCs, collected about 49 days after the first yellow fever vaccination. These TCRs come from a man between 18 and 29 years old who received the YFV17D yellow fever vaccine.

This clonotype was counted at least ten times. The chain recombines TRBV20-1 with TRBJ2-5; TRBD2 matches 16 bases. J gave up 5 bases and V 2 bases, and 11 bases lay outside the gene matches. CDR3 length: 18 residues. Germline V lookup: CDR1 DFQATT, CDR2 SNEGSKA (reference sequence). The CDR3 DNA is TGCAGTGCTAGACGACGCGGGACTAGCGGGGGGGCCTTGGAGACCCAGTACTTC. It yields the protein CSARRRGTSGGALETQYF.

This clonotype was observed many times. The genes are TRBV18 and TRBJ1-1, with D uncertain. Per germline, CDR1 KGHSH and CDR2 LQKENI. Trimming took 2 bases from V and 7 from J, leaving 11 bases between them. The CDR3 totals 13 residues. The CDR3 sequence is CASSPNPGNEAFF. CDR3 bases: TGTGCCAGCTCACCAAATCCAGGCAATGAAGCTTTCTTT.

This chain links TRBV5-4 with TRBJ2-5, with D possibly TRBD2 on 6 matching bases. The CDR3 is 15 residues long. The ends were cut back, 3 bases at V and 4 bases at J, with 16 bases in the middle. From germline, CDR1 is SGHNT and CDR2 YYREEE (reference sequence). The DNA of the CDR3 is TGTGCCAGCAGCTCTAAATCCGGGGGAGGAGAGACCCAGTACTTC. It translates to CASSSKSGGGETQYF.

The rearrangement joins TRBV6-5 to TRBJ1-1; 10 positions agree with TRBD1. This CDR3 has 15 amino acids. V gave up 2 bases and J gave up 0 bases; unmatched junction bases: 0. The germline gives CDR1 MNHEY, CDR2 SVGAGI. In DNA, the CDR3 is TGTGCCAGCAGTTACGGGACAGGGGTGAACACTGAAGCTTTCTTT. This sequence encodes CASSYGTGVNTEAFF.

This clonotype has more than one count but fewer than ten. The genes are TRBV4-3 and TRBJ1-3; no clear D gene. The CDR3 spans 18 residues. CDR1 is LGHNA and CDR2 is YSLEER in the germline V gene. The ends were cut back, 0 bases at V and 7 bases at J, with 22 bases in the middle. The CDR3 coding sequence is TGCGCCAGCAGCCAAGATTCCCCTCGCGGCAGGCCGTGGAACACCATATATTTT. It specifies CASSQDSPRGRPWNTIYF.

The chain combines TRBV19 with TRBJ2-7; D may be TRBD1 (6 bases). V gave up 4 bases and J gave up 5 bases, with 15 bases separating them. This CDR3 comprises 14 residues. Germline V gene data show CDR1 as LNHDA and CDR2 as SQIVND (reference sequence). This CDR3 reads CASSTITGFNEQYF. The CDR3 coding sequence is TGTGCCAGTAGTACTATCACAGGGTTCAACGAGCAGTACTTC.

The rearrangement links TRBV6-2 or TRBV6-3 to TRBJ2-7; 10 bases fit TRBD2. The CDR3 length is 16 residues. CDR1 and CDR2 (germline): MNHEY, SVGEGT. V lost 9 bases and J lost 3; bases outside the gene matches: 14. The CDR3 region is CASTPWASGGLYEQYF. The CDR3, as DNA: TGTGCCAGTACCCCCTGGGCTAGCGGGGGCCTCTACGAGCAGTACTTC.

The rearrangement uses TRBV6-2 or TRBV6-3 and TRBJ2-7; TRBD1 or TRBD2 may be the D gene (5 bases each). Per the germline V gene, CDR1 is MNHEY and CDR2 is SVGEGT. Trimming left V 4 bases short and J 6 bases short, with 10 bases between. The CDR3 contains 12 residues. The CDR3 region has the DNA TGTGCCAGCAGTTTGAGGGGTGGCGAGCAGTACTTC. Translated, it gives CASSLRGGEQYF.

This chain connects TRBV6-2 or TRBV6-3 to TRBJ2-5, with D hard to call. V was pared by 3 bases and J by 1 base, with 6 bases between. Germline V gene sequence: CDR1 MNHEY, CDR2 SVGEGT. CDR3 length: 13 amino acids. CDR3 protein: CASSYASQETQYF. DNA of the CDR3: TGTGCCAGCAGTTATGCGTCCCAAGAGACCCAGTACTTC.

This clonotype was counted ten times or more. The gene calls are TRBV7-2 and TRBJ2-7, with D perhaps matching TRBD2 (6 bases). The CDR3 has 13 amino acids. Trimming stripped 1 base from V and 3 bases from J, with 7 bases between. The germline gives CDR1 SGHTA, CDR2 FQGNSA. CDR3 protein: CASSLGLVYEQYF. The CDR3 coding sequence is TGTGCCAGCAGCTTAGGACTAGTCTACGAGCAGTACTTC.

This clonotype has a handful of counts. The chain links TRBV11-1 to TRBJ2-6; D is possibly TRBD1 (5 bases). CDR1 and CDR2 from the germline V gene are SGHAT and FQDESV (reference sequence). V was cut by 5 bases and J by 1 base, with 18 bases left in between. The CDR3 extends over 18 amino acids. CDR3 in DNA: TGTGCCAGCAGCACCAACAGGCTGCTTAGGTCTGGGGCCAACGTCCTGACTTTC. As protein: CASSTNRLLRSGANVLTF.

This clonotype showed up just a few times. The rearrangement joins TRBV12-3 or TRBV12-4 to TRBJ1-5; D may be TRBD1 (6 bases). The ends were cut back, 5 bases at V and 3 bases at J, with 14 bases in the middle. This CDR3 spans 15 amino acids. The CDR3: CASSGQGTLNQPQHF. The CDR3 DNA reads as TGTGCCAGCAGTGGCCAGGGGACACTCAATCAGCCCCAGCATTTT.

The chain is built from TRBV6-1 and TRBJ2-1; D uncertain. The CDR3 spans 13 residues. The V and J ends lost 4 bases and 5 bases respectively, with 9 bases between them. The germline gives CDR1 MNHNS, CDR2 SASEGT. The CDR3 sequence is CASSVVGHNEQFF. The CDR3 DNA reads as TGTGCCAGCAGTGTGGTAGGACACAATGAGCAGTTCTTC.

The V gene is TRBV20-1, the J gene TRBJ2-3; D ambiguous. In germline, CDR1 is DFQATT, CDR2 SNEGSKA (reference sequence). The CDR3 totals 13 residues. V was pared by 3 bases and J by 4 bases, with 11 bases between. CDR3 protein: CSASPAGPDTQYF. In nucleotides, the CDR3 is TGCAGTGCTAGTCCGGCTGGCCCAGATACGCAGTATTTT.

V is TRBV6-5 and J is TRBJ1-5, with 9 bases identical to TRBD1. CDR3 size: 13 residues. The germline V gene encodes CDR1 MNHEY and CDR2 SVGAGI. The V segment lost 6 bases and the J segment 9 bases; nucleotides outside the gene matches: 6. CDR3 residues: CASRLQGARPQHF. In DNA, the CDR3 is TGTGCCAGCAGGCTACAGGGGGCTCGGCCCCAGCATTTT.

There are a few counts of this clonotype. This rearrangement joins TRBV19 to TRBJ1-6; D is uncertain. V lost 8 bases and J 6 bases, leaving 17 bases between the germline ends. The CDR3 extends over 15 amino acids. Germline CDR1 LNHDA, CDR2 SQIVND (reference sequence). This CDR3 reads CASEDGFSSNSPLHF. DNA of the CDR3: TGTGCCAGTGAGGACGGCTTTTCGAGTAATTCACCCCTCCACTTT. Together with reference TRBV19 and TRBJ1-6, the CDR3 gives the full variable domain: DGGITQSPKYLFRKEGQNVTLSCEQNLNHDAMYWYRQDPGQGLRLIYYSQIVNDFQKGDIAEGYSVSREKKESFPLTVTSAQKNPTAFYLCASEDGFSSNSPLHFGNGTRLTVT.

The chain carries TRBV27 and TRBJ1-1, with D uncertain. The CDR3 contains 11 residues. CDR1 and CDR2 from the germline V gene are MNHEY and SMNVEV (reference sequence). Trimming took 7 bases from V and 8 from J, leaving 11 bases between them. The CDR3 protein is CASKRAEEAFF. CDR3 in DNA: TGTGCCAGCAAACGGGCAGAAGAAGCTTTCTTT.

This clonotype was observed a few times. The rearrangement joins TRBV7-8 to TRBJ2-3; TRBD1 aligns across 11 bases. V lost 2 bases to trimming and J lost 2 bases; unmatched junction nucleotides: 6. CDR3 size: 17 residues. The germline V gene encodes CDR1 SGHVS and CDR2 FQNEAQ. CDR3 residues: CASSLKGTGGYTDTQYF. Here the CDR3 DNA reads TGTGCCAGCAGCTTAAAAGGGACAGGGGGTTACACAGATACGCAGTATTTT.

This rearrangement joins TRBV27 to TRBJ1-4, with D unclear. The CDR3 covers 12 residues. Between the trimmed V and J ends, which lost 4 bases and 11 bases, there was a span of 11 bases. The germline V gene encodes CDR1 MNHEY and CDR2 SMNVEV (reference sequence). CDR3 nucleotide sequence: TGTGCCAGCAGTTCCGGGGAGGCCAAACTGTTTTTT. It encodes CASSSGEAKLFF.

This clonotype came up a few times. V usage is TRBV11-2 and J usage is TRBJ2-3, with D uncertain. Trimming shortened V by 3 bases and J by 1 base, and 11 bases separated the two germline ends. CDR3 size: 15 residues. CDR1 and CDR2 (germline): SGHAT, FQNNGV. The CDR3 protein is CASSLVGWGTDTQYF. The DNA for the CDR3 is TGTGCCAGCAGCTTGGTGGGATGGGGCACAGATACGCAGTATTTT.

This clonotype was detected many times. This sequence joins TRBV5-1 and TRBJ2-3; possibly TRBD2 for D (6 bases). Germline V CDR1 and CDR2: SGHRS, YFSETQ. The V and J ends lost 0 bases and 0 bases respectively, with 11 bases between them. This CDR3 contains 16 residues. The CDR3 is CASSLEGRSSTDTQYF. CDR3 nucleotides: TGCGCCAGCAGCTTGGAGGGGAGGTCTAGCACAGATACGCAGTATTTT.

In its sample, this clonotype was seen a few times. V gene TRBV6-5 combines with J gene TRBJ2-2; no clear D gene. CDR3 length: 13 amino acids. Trimming cost V 4 bases and J 5 bases, with 8 bases left between them. Per the germline V gene, CDR1 is MNHEY and CDR2 is SVGAGI. The CDR3 is CASSSMVTGELFF. Written as DNA, the CDR3 is TGTGCCAGCAGTTCCATGGTTACCGGGGAGCTGTTTTTT.

In this sample, this clonotype turned up a few times. This chain uses TRBV5-1 with TRBJ1-1, with a tentative D call TRBD1 (5 bases). In germline, CDR1 is SGHRS, CDR2 YFSETQ. With 1 base removed from V and 1 base from J, the gap between germline ends came to 11 bases. The CDR3 totals 15 residues. CDR3 residues: CASSLFIGENTEAFF. The CDR3, as DNA: TGCGCCAGCAGCTTGTTCATAGGGGAGAACACTGAAGCTTTCTTT.

In its sample, this clonotype was seen a few times. In DNA, the CDR3 is TGCAGTGCTCGACGGACAGGAGGGGTCGAGACCCAGTACTTC. This translates into CSARRTGGVETQYF. The J gene is TRBJ2-5, the V gene TRBV20-1; weak D call: TRBD1 (7 bases). CDR1 is DFQATT, CDR2 SNEGSKA, per germline (reference sequence). The CDR3 consists of 14 residues. Trimming left V 5 bases short and J 5 bases short, with 18 bases between.

This clonotype was picked up a small number of times. The V and J genes are TRBV18 and TRBJ1-2; D unresolved. The CDR3 consists of 14 residues. Trimming left V 3 bases short and J 8 bases short, with 16 bases between. The V gene's germline CDR1 is KGHSH and CDR2 LQKENI. Here the CDR3 DNA reads TGTGCCAGCTCACCGGATAGGAACGCTTACGGCTACACCTTC. It yields the protein CASSPDRNAYGYTF.

The chain carries TRBV7-3 and TRBJ2-7, with D perhaps assigned TRBD1 or TRBD2 (6 bases each). The germline V and J ends were trimmed by 1 base and 2 bases, with 15 bases remaining between them. Germline V lookup: CDR1 SGHTA, CDR2 FQGTGA. This CDR3 has 16 amino acids. The CDR3 nucleotides are TGTGCCAGCAGCTTAATGGGCGGGGCAGGGGCCTACGAGCAGTACTTC. Translation gives CASSLMGGAGAYEQYF.

This clonotype was seen ten or more times. The rearrangement links TRBV6-6 to TRBJ2-3, with D perhaps assigned TRBD1 or TRBD2 (5 bases each). The V end lost 6 bases, the J end lost 0 bases, and 7 bases lay between the germline ends. This CDR3 spans 13 amino acids. Germline CDR1 MNHNY, CDR2 SVGAGI (reference sequence). CDR3 DNA: TGTGCCAGCAGGGGGGATAGCACAGATACGCAGTATTTT. Translation: CASRGDSTDTQYF.

This clonotype was counted only a few times. The V and J genes are TRBV28 and TRBJ2-7; D is perhaps TRBD2 (5 bases). This CDR3 contains 13 residues. The germline CDR1 and CDR2 sequences are MDHEN and SYDVKM. V was pared by 6 bases and J by 2 bases, with 11 bases between. As DNA, the CDR3 is TGTGCCAGCAGCCCCCGGGATACCTACGAGCAGTACGTC. Translated: CASSPRDTYEQYV.

The CDR3 DNA sequence: TGTGCCATCAGTGAAGCCGGGAGCAATCAGCCCCAGCATTTT. Protein: CAISEAGSNQPQHF. The chain uses TRBV10-3 and TRBJ1-5; D is unclear. The V end was cut by 3 bases, the J end by 1 base, with 7 bases between. The CDR3 spans 14 residues. Germline CDR1 and CDR2: ENHRY and SYGVKD.